Shown below are 13 T cell receptor beta chains from a single sample sequenced in a study of T cell repertoires in cytomegalovirus infection. One entry per CDR3 protein results from TCRdb running MiXCR on the reads. The data show tens of thousands of distinct CDR3 sequences, roughly 32% seen once. These receptors' antigens are unknown. The sample consisted of PBMCs, sequenced either directly or after in vitro stimulation (not recorded which). These receptors all stem from a human donor in good health (CMV status not recorded). Some clones in this sample may be carry-over from other donors' samples.

This clonotype was picked up many times. The chain has TRBV12-3 or TRBV12-4 and TRBJ2-1, with 11 positions matching TRBD2. The CDR3 is made up of 14 amino acids. V lost 6 bases and J lost 11; bases outside the gene matches: 9. This CDR3 reads CASRSGLAGGKQFF. For the CDR3, the DNA is TGTGCCAGCAGGTCGGGGCTAGCGGGAGGTAAGCAGTTCTTC.

V is TRBV27 and J is TRBJ2-5, with 10 bases identical to TRBD2. V shed 5 bases and J 8 bases; nucleotides not matched to a gene: 8. Germline-derived CDR1 and CDR2 are MNHEY and SMNVEV (reference sequence). CDR3 length: 14 residues. CDR3 coding DNA: TGTGCCAGCAGTGCACTAGCGGGGCCCCCTACCCAGTACTTC. It yields the protein CASSALAGPPTQYF.

This clonotype was recorded a few times. The chain employs TRBV5-1 and TRBJ2-1; D remains ambiguous. The length of the CDR3 is 12 residues. Trimming removed 0 bases at V and 8 bases at J, with 6 bases between. Per the germline V gene, CDR1 is SGHRS and CDR2 is YFSETQ. CDR3 nucleotide sequence: TGCGCCAGCAGCTTGGCCTTCGATGAGCAGTTCTTC. This codes for CASSLAFDEQFF.

The genes are TRBV28 and TRBJ2-1, with D unresolved. Trimming pared 11 bases from V and 8 bases from J, leaving 16 bases between. The CDR3 runs to 12 residues. From germline, CDR1 is MDHEN and CDR2 SYDVKM. The CDR3: CAGQTPGDEQFF. The CDR3 DNA reads TGTGCCGGCCAGACACCTGGCGATGAGCAGTTCTTC.

The chain joins TRBV5-1 to TRBJ2-5; D remains ambiguous. The CDR3 covers 12 residues. The germline V gene has CDR1 SGHRS and CDR2 YFSETQ. Trimming cost V 2 bases and J 3 bases, with 5 bases left between them. CDR3 sequence: CASSFAEETQYF. The CDR3 DNA sequence: TGCGCCAGCAGCTTTGCAGAAGAGACCCAGTACTTC.

The gene calls are TRBV14 and TRBJ2-7; D may be TRBD1 (5 bases). Trimming left V 0 bases short and J 8 bases short, with 20 bases between. Germline values: CDR1 SGHDN, CDR2 FVKESK. This CDR3 is 16 amino acids long. CDR3 DNA: TGTGCCAGCAGCCAAGACCCCGCGCAGGGTGGTGGACAGCAGTACTTC. This translates into CASSQDPAQGGGQQYF.

This sequence joins TRBV7-6 and TRBJ2-3; 7 bases align to TRBD1. J lost 4 bases, V lost 5 bases, and 24 bases had no gene match. The CDR3 has 20 amino acids. Germline-derived CDR1 and CDR2 are SGHVS and FNYEAQ. As DNA, the CDR3 is TGTGCCAGCAGCCTCCTGGAGTGGACAGGAGAGGACACTATATCAGATACGCAGTATTTT. It is translated as CASSLLEWTGEDTISDTQYF.

This clonotype was picked up many times. The chain couples TRBV7-8 to TRBJ1-1; no clear D gene. V dropped 8 bases and J dropped 0 bases, with 7 bases sitting between them. Per the germline V gene, CDR1 is SGHVS and CDR2 is FQNEAQ. The CDR3 loop spans 12 amino acids. The CDR3 region is CASSLMNTEAFF. CDR3 coding DNA: TGTGCCAGCTCCCTCATGAACACTGAAGCTTTCTTT.

This clonotype was seen more than once but under ten times. The CDR3 sequence is CASSRTSGRGYNEQFF. The CDR3 DNA follows: TGTGCCAGCAGCCGGACTAGCGGGAGGGGGTACAATGAGCAGTTCTTC. The chain joins TRBV7-8 to TRBJ2-1; 15 bases are shared with TRBD2. This CDR3 comprises 16 residues. The V and J ends lost 5 bases and 4 bases, in that order; junction bases with no gene match: 3. Germline loops: CDR1 SGHVS, CDR2 FQNEAQ.

This clonotype was counted a few times. This chain uses TRBV7-9 with TRBJ1-1, with TRBD1 matching over 7 bases. Germline V gene lookup returns CDR1 SEHNR and CDR2 FQNEAQ (reference sequence). CDR3 length: 16 amino acids. J gave up 0 bases and V 5 bases, and 9 bases lay outside the gene matches. The CDR3 spells CASSPRQGPLNTEAFF. CDR3 nucleotides: TGTGCCAGCAGCCCGAGACAGGGACCCCTGAACACTGAAGCTTTCTTT.

CDR3 DNA sequence: TGTGCCAGCAGCCCAGAGCCCCCGGACCCGTCCTACAATGAGCAGTTCTTC. Its translation: CASSPEPPDPSYNEQFF. V usage is TRBV7-3 and J usage is TRBJ2-1; D is uncertain. With 5 bases removed from V and 1 base from J, the gap between germline ends came to 18 bases. There are 17 residues in the CDR3. The germline V gene encodes CDR1 SGHTA and CDR2 FQGTGA.

This clonotype has just a few counts. The chain combines TRBV6-5 with TRBJ2-3; D might be TRBD2 (7 bases). The CDR3 is made up of 18 amino acids. Germline CDR1 MNHEY, CDR2 SVGAGI. The ends were cut back, 2 bases at V and 3 bases at J, with 21 bases in the middle. For the CDR3, the DNA is TGTGCCAGCAGTTACCGCCCCTCTAGCGGAAGGGGGACAGATACGCAGTATTTT. This encodes CASSYRPSSGRGTDTQYF.

This clonotype was detected ten times or more. This chain links TRBV7-2 with TRBJ2-2, with 13 bases aligning to TRBD2. Germline assignment: CDR1 SGHTA and CDR2 FQGNSA. The CDR3 totals 16 residues. The junction had 3 bases not matched to a gene; V was cut back by 4 bases and J by 4 bases. In DNA, the CDR3 is TGTGCCAGCAGCTCTAGACTAGCGGGAGGCACCGGGGAGCTGTTTTTT. Protein: CASSSRLAGGTGELFF. Using reference TRBV7-2 and TRBJ2-2 for the parts outside the CDR3, the full variable domain is GAGVSQSPSNKVTEKGKDVELRCDPISGHTALYWYRQSLGQGLEFLIYFQGNSAPDKSGLPSDRFSAERTGGSVSTLTIQRTQQEDSAVYLCASSSRLAGGTGELFFGEGSRLTVL.